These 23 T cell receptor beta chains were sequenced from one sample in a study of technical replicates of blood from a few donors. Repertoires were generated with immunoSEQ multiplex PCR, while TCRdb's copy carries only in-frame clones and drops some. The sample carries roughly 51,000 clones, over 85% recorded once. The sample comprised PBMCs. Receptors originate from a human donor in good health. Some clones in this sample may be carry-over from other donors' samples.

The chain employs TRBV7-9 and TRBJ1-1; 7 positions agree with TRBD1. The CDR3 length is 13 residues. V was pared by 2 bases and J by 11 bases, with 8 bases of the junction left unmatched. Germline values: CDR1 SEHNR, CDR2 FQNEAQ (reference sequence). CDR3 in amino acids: CASSLQGGQEAFF. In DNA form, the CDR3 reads TGTGCCAGCAGCTTACAGGGGGGCCAGGAGGCTTTCTTT.

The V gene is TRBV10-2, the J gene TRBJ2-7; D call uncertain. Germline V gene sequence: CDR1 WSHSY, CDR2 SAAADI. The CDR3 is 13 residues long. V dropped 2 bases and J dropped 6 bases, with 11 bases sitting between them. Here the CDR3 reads CASSEDSSGEQYF. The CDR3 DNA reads TGCGCCAGCAGTGAGGACTCCTCGGGCGAGCAGTACTTC.

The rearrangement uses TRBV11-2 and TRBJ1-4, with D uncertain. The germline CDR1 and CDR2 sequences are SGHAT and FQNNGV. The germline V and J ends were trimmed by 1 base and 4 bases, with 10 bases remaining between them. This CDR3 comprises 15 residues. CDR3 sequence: CASSLVAENNEKLFF. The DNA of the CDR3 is TGTGCCAGCAGCTTAGTGGCAGAAAATAATGAAAAACTGTTTTTT.

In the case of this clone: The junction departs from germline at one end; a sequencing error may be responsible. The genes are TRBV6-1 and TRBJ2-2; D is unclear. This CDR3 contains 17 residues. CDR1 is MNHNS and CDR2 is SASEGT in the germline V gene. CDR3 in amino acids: CASREGILQSNTGELFF. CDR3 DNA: TGTGCCAGCAGGGAAGGTATACTACAATCAAACACCGGGGAGCTGTTTTTT.

DNA of the CDR3: TGTGCCAGCAGCGCCACAGGGATCGAGACCCAGTACTTC. This gives the protein CASSATGIETQYF. The V gene is TRBV9, the J gene TRBJ2-5, with D perhaps TRBD1 (6 bases). Per germline, CDR1 SGDLS and CDR2 YYNGEE. This CDR3 is built from 13 residues. Trimming left V 3 bases short and J 5 bases short, with 11 bases between. Filled out from reference TRBV9 and TRBJ2-5, the complete variable domain reads DSGVTQTPKHLITATGQRVTLRCSPRSGDLSVYWYQQSLDQGLQFLIQYYNGEERAKGNILERFSAQQFPDLHSELNLSSLELGDSALYFCASSATGIETQYFGPGTRLLVL.

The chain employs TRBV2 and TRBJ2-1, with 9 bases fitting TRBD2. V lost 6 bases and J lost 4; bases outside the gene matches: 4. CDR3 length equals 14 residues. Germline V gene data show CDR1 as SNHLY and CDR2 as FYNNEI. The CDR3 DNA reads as TGTGCCAGCAGGGGGACTAGCCGGTACAATGAGCAGTTCTTC. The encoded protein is CASRGTSRYNEQFF.

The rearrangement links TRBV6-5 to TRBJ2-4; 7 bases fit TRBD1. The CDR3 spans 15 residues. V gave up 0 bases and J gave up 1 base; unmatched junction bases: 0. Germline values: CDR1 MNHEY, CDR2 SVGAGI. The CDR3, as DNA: TGTGCCAGCAGTTACTCACAGGGGGCCAAAAACATTCAGTACTTC. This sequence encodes CASSYSQGAKNIQYF.

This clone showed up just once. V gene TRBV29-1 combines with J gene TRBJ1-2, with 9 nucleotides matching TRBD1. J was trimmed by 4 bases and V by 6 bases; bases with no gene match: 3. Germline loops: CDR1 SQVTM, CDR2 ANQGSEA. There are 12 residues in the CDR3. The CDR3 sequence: CSVGGQGYGYTF. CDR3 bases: TGCAGCGTGGGGGGACAGGGCTATGGCTACACCTTC.

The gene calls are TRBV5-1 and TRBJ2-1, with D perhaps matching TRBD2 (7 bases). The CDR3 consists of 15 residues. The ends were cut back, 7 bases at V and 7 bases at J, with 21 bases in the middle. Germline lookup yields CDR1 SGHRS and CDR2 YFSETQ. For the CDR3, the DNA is TGCGCCAGCTCAAAGGGGGGGGACCAGGAGAATGAGCAGTTCTTC. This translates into CASSKGGDQENEQFF.

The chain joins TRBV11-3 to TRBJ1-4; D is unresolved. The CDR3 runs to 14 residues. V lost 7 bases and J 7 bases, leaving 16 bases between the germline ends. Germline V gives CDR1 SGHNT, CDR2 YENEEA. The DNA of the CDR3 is TGTGCCAGCACCTTCCCCCCCGCGGGTGAAAAACTGTTTTTT. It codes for CASTFPPAGEKLFF.

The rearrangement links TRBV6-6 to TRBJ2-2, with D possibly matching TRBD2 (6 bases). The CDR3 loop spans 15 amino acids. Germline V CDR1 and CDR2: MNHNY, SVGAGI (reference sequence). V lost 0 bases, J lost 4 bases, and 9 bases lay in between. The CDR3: CASSYSGGATGELFF. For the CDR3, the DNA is TGTGCCAGCAGTTACTCGGGGGGTGCCACCGGGGAGCTGTTTTTT.

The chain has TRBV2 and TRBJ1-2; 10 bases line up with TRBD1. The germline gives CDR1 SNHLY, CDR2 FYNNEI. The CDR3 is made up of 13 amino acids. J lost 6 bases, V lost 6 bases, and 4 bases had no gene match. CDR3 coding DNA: TGTGCCAGCAGAATTGGACAGGGGGATGGCTACACCTTC. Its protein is CASRIGQGDGYTF.

The CDR3 region is CASSRDTKNSPLHF. For the CDR3, the DNA is TGTGCCAGCAGCCGGGACACCAAAAATTCACCCCTCCACTTT. This chain uses TRBV7-2 with TRBJ1-6; D might be TRBD1 (6 bases). The CDR3 covers 14 residues. CDR1 is SGHTA, CDR2 FQGNSA, per germline. V lost 5 bases and J 7 bases, leaving 12 bases between the germline ends.

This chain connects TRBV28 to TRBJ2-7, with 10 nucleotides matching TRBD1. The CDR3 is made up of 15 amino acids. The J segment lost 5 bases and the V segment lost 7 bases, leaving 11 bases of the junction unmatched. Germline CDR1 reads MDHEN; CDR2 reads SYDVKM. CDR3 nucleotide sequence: TGTGCCAGCACCATGACTCCAGGGACAGGGGACGAGCAGTACTTC. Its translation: CASTMTPGTGDEQYF. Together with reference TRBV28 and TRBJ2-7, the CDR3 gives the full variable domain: DVKVTQSSRYLVKRTGEKVFLECVQDMDHENMFWYRQDPGLGLRLIYFSYDVKMKEKGDIPEGYSVSREKKERFSLILESASTNQTSMYLCASTMTPGTGDEQYFGPGTRLTVT.

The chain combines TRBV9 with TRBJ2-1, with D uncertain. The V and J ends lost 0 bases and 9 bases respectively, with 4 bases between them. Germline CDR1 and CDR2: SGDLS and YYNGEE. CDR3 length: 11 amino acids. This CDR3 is CASSVELEQFF. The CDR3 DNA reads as TGTGCCAGCAGCGTAGAACTTGAGCAGTTCTTC.

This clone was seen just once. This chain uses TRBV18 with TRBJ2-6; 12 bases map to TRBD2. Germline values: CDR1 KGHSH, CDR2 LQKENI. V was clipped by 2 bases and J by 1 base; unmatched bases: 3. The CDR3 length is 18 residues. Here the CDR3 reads CASSPYTSGGSGANVLTF. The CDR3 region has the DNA TGTGCCAGCTCACCATATACTAGCGGGGGGTCTGGGGCCAACGTCCTGACTTTC.

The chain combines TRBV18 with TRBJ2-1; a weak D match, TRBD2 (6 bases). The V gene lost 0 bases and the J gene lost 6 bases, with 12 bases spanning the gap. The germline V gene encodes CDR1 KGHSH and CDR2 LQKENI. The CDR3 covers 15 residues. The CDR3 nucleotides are TGTGCCAGCTCACCACCGTCCGGGAGTTTCAATGAGCAGTTCTTC. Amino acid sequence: CASSPPSGSFNEQFF.

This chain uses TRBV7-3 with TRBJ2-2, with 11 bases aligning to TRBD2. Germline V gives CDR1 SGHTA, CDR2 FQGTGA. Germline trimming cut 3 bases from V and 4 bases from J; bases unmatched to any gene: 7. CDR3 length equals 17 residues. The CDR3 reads CASSFPRLAGGTGELFF. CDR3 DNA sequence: TGTGCCAGCAGCTTCCCGCGCCTAGCGGGAGGCACCGGGGAGCTGTTTTTT. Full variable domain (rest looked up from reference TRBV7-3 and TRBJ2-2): GAGVSQTPSNKVTEKGKYVELRCDPISGHTALYWYRQSLGQGPEFLIYFQGTGAADDSGLPNDRFFAVRPEGSVSTLKIQRTERGDSAVYLCASSFPRLAGGTGELFFGEGSRLTVL.

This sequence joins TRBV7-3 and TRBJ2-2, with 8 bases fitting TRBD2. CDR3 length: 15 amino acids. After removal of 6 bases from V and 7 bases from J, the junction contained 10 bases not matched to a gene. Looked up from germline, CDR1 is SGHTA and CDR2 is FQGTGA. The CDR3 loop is CASSSAPGGGGELFF. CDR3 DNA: TGTGCCAGCAGTTCAGCCCCGGGGGGGGGCGGGGAGCTGTTTTTT.

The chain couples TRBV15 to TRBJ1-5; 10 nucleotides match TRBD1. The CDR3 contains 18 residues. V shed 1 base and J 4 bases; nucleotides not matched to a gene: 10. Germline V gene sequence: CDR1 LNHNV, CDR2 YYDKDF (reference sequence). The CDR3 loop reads CATSRGGQGLAWNQPQHF. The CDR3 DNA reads TGTGCCACCAGCAGAGGGGGACAGGGGTTAGCATGGAATCAGCCCCAGCATTTT.

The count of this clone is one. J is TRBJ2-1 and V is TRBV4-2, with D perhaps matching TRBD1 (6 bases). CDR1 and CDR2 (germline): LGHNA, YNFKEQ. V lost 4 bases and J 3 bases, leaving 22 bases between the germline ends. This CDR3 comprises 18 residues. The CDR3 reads CASSPPLRPGALYNEQFF. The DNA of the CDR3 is TGTGCCAGCAGCCCTCCCTTACGGCCAGGGGCCCTCTACAATGAGCAGTTCTTC.

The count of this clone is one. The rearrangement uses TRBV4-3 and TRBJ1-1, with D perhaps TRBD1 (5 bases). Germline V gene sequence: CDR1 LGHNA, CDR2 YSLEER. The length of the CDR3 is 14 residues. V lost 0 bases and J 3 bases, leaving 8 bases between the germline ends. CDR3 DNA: TGCGCCAGCAGCCAAGAGGAGGGGTACACTGAAGCTTTCTTT. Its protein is CASSQEEGYTEAFF.

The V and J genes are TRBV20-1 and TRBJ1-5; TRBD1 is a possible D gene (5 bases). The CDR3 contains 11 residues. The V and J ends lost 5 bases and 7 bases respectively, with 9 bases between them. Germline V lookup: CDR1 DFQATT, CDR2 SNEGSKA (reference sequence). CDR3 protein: CSAGRGQPQHF. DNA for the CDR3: TGCAGTGCTGGAAGGGGACAGCCCCAGCATTTT.